Given below is one TCR beta chain in context. Its specific antigen is unknown. No qualities accompany the bases; no much larger clone lies one base away. Whole blood was collected in K2EDTA tubes by collaborating institutions according to the institutions' own protocols. For TCRbeta analysis, collaborators shipped samples in one of three forms: frozen whole blood, isolated PBMCs, or DNA extracted from either of those sample types. This record comes from a study of blood T cell repertoires in COVID-19 (dated by TCRdb to between 2020 and 2021). Study-level background: The collaborator samples originated in the United States, Italy and Spain and spanned the acute and convalescent phases of COVID-19. The material from the prospective study consisted of cDNA or gDNA derived from T cells, B-cell-depleted T cells, or PBMCs. The dataset comprised deeply sampled blood TCRbeta repertoires from subjects exposed to, actively infected with, or recovered from COVID-19. The repertoires were released in a freely available public database intended as a resource for research on the immune response to SARS-CoV-2. Samples came from the ongoing ImmuneRACE study (first 160 participants) plus 1,254 subjects from 6 global collaborators. A de-identified subject ID, COVID-19 status, age in years and sex were almost always included in the sample metadata. Where HLA class I and class II types were available, the types were taken from metadata supplied by the sample provider, not from assay-based typing.

The paper's findings and limits, for the study overall: How much clinical and demographic metadata was included differed by source and by participant, and the metadata was provided uncurated.

The immunoSEQ Assay, a bias-controlled multiplex PCR, was used to amplify TCRbeta CDR3 regions from genomic DNA. From the authors' description of their analysis: The number of nucleated cells in each sample was estimated from the amplification of reference gene primers within the assay. To quantify the absolute abundance of each unique TCRbeta CDR3 rearrangement, sequence reads were collapsed and filtered. Productive Simpson clonality was computed per sample as the square root of Simpson's diversity index over productive rearrangements. The immuneACCESS repertoire file appears here via TCRdb, limited to in-frame rearrangements. These files lack a portion of the clones; in checked studies, under half of the deficit traces to unresolved V genes, and the cause of the others is not known. V and J calls and clone size are those listed in that table; D and trimming were worked out from the DNA. Within this sample are 100,000 or so clones, with roughly 85% of them counted one time only. The biggest ten clones account for about 16% of the sample.

This sequence was found in a woman aged 80 or older with acute or convalescent COVID-19. Material: peripheral blood.

The CDR3 protein sequence reads: CASSPGTSGRTQYF. The nucleotide sequence is given as TGTGCCAGCAGCCCGGGGACTAGCGGGAGAACGCAGTATTTT. The chain joins TRBV7-2 to TRBJ2-3; TRBD2 agrees with 14 junctional bases. Reading from cysteine to phenylalanine, the CDR3 counts 14 amino acids. Only the CDR3 DNA stays, 42 bases, in frame from base 1. V loses 5 bases at its end and J loses 9 bases; junction bases beyond the gene matches: 4. CDR1 and CDR2 (SGHTA, FQGNSA) derive from the germline V gene.